This paragraph covers one T cell receptor (beta chain) sequence. Its specificity is not known. Data came from immunoSEQ multiplex PCR; TCRdb stores just in-frame clones and leaves some out. The sample lists around 10,000 clones, approximately 80% seen once, with around 13% in the top ten. The normal lung sample lay at least 3 cm, and maximally far, from the tumour. Genomic DNA came from frozen unsorted single-cell suspensions. This sample was included in a study of immune cell composition in non-small cell lung cancer. The study's findings and limits: Tumour-reactive clones were not shown to match dominant in vivo tumour clones. Tumour TCR-beta clonality showed no significant link to smoking pack-years.

Trimming took 2 bases from V and 4 from J, leaving 11 bases between them. CDR3 length: 14 amino acids. The germline CDR1 and CDR2 sequences are MNHEY and SVGAGI. The receptor comes from a human donor with non-small cell lung cancer. Source material: non-adjacent lung tissue. V gene TRBV6-5 combines with J gene TRBJ1-1; D is uncertain. The CDR3 coding sequence is TGTGCCAGCAGTTACGAGGGAGGTACCACTGAAGCTTTCTTT. As protein: CASSYEGGTTEAFF.